This T cell receptor (beta chain) was recovered during a study of blood T cell repertoires in COVID-19. As for the study in general: Nucleic acid was either cDNA or gDNA, and it came from T cells, B-cell-depleted T cells, or PBMCs.

Only in-frame clones appear in the TCRdb table, and some are missing; sequencing was by immunoSEQ multiplex PCR. The sample shows roughly 180,000 clones, approximately 77% of them seen only once. The clonotype was recovered from a man aged 60-69 years who had recovered from COVID-19. The sequenced material came from PBMCs or T cells enriched from blood (not recorded which).

The CDR3, as DNA: TGTGCCAGCAGCGCTAGGGGTAGCACAGATACGCAGTATTTT. Translating gives CASSARGSTDTQYF. The V gene is TRBV7-9, the J gene TRBJ2-3; possible D gene TRBD1, 5 bases. Germline V gene sequence: CDR1 SEHNR, CDR2 FQNEAQ (reference sequence). V was trimmed by 5 bases and J by 0 bases, leaving 9 bases between them. CDR3 size: 14 residues.